This passage covers 14 T cell receptor beta chains from one sample sequenced in a study of T-cell memory formation after mild COVID-19. From the 5' RACE reads, TCRdb called clonotypes with MiXCR, one entry per CDR3 protein. Of 150,000 to 200,000 distinct CDR3 sequences listed, around 13% are singletons. The sequencing sample was made of PBMCs or a T cell subset sorted from them (not recorded which). These receptors all stem from an adult woman who had mild COVID-19 (a few samples of this study predate the infection). Cell type and time point are not known.

The genes are TRBV12-3 or TRBV12-4 and TRBJ2-1, with D possibly being TRBD2 (5 bases). The CDR3 has 14 residues. The V end was cut by 7 bases, the J end by 7 bases, with 17 bases between. The CDR3 DNA is TGTGCCAGCACTAACTTAATGAGGGAGAATGAGCAGTTCTTC. It is translated as CASTNLMRENEQFF.

The rearrangement joins TRBV2 to TRBJ2-5, with TRBD2 matching 10 bases. The ends lost 4 bases at V and 6 bases at J; junction bases unmatched: 8. Germline V gives CDR1 SNHLY, CDR2 FYNNEI. This CDR3 comprises 15 residues. CDR3 nucleotides: TGTGCCAGCAGTGTGGGCGAGCGGGGGGGCCAGACCCAGTACTTC. Amino acid sequence: CASSVGERGGQTQYF.

The sample holds many counts of this clonotype. The chain employs TRBV5-6 and TRBJ2-1; 11 nucleotides align to TRBD2. J lost 4 bases, V lost 3 bases, and 6 bases had no gene match. This CDR3 is 16 amino acids long. Germline lookup yields CDR1 SGHDT and CDR2 YYEEEE. The CDR3 sequence is CASSSKRLAGYNEQFF. The CDR3, as DNA: TGTGCCAGCAGCTCGAAGAGACTAGCGGGGTACAATGAGCAGTTCTTC.

The chain couples TRBV4-1 to TRBJ1-2; D is ambiguous. V was cut by 2 bases and J by 0 bases, with 16 bases left in between. The CDR3 is made up of 17 amino acids. Per germline, CDR1 MGHRA and CDR2 YSYEKL. The CDR3 reads CASSQTATVSANYGYTF. The CDR3 coding sequence is TGCGCCAGCAGCCAAACTGCGACCGTCTCAGCTAACTATGGCTACACCTTC.

This clonotype has just a few counts. This chain connects TRBV7-9 to TRBJ2-3; D uncertain. The length of the CDR3 is 19 residues. V was trimmed by 1 base and J by 0 bases, leaving 20 bases between them. Germline loops: CDR1 SEHNR, CDR2 FQNEAQ (reference sequence). The CDR3 sequence: CASSLGDGAAPTSTDTQYF. For the CDR3, the DNA is TGTGCCAGCAGCTTAGGCGACGGCGCCGCCCCGACTAGCACAGATACGCAGTATTTT. Drawing the rest from reference TRBV7-9 and TRBJ2-3, the complete variable domain is DTGVSQNPRHKITKRGQNVTFRCDPISEHNRLYWYRQTLGQGPEFLTYFQNEAQLEKSRLLSDRFSAERPKGSFSTLEIQRTEQGDSAMYLCASSLGDGAAPTSTDTQYFGPGTRLTVL.

This chain connects TRBV12-3 or TRBV12-4 to TRBJ2-1; D is perhaps TRBD1 or TRBD2 (5 bases each). This CDR3 comprises 13 residues. V was cut by 4 bases and J by 9 bases, with 13 bases left in between. In nucleotides, the CDR3 is TGTGCCAGCAGTTCTGGGACGCTGAGTGAGCAGTTCTTC. Translated, it gives CASSSGTLSEQFF.

The V call is TRBV20-1, the J call TRBJ2-7; tentative D call: TRBD2 (5 bases). CDR1 and CDR2 (germline): DFQATT, SNEGSKA (reference sequence). V dropped 3 bases and J dropped 7 bases, with 13 bases sitting between them. This CDR3 comprises 12 residues. CDR3 sequence (DNA): TGCAGTGCTAGTCAACGGGGTAAGGAGCAGTACTTC. It encodes CSASQRGKEQYF.

The chain carries TRBV20-1 and TRBJ2-5; no firm D call. V was trimmed by 3 bases and J by 9 bases, leaving 8 bases between them. Germline lookup yields CDR1 DFQATT and CDR2 SNEGSKA (reference sequence). CDR3 length: 10 amino acids. The CDR3 here is CSARSEAQYF. The DNA of the CDR3 is TGCAGTGCTAGGTCGGAAGCCCAGTACTTC.

The CDR3 coding sequence is TGTGCCAGCAGACTAAATCGACAGGGAAATTCACCCCTCCACTTT. It yields the protein CASRLNRQGNSPLHF. The chain is built from TRBV12-3 or TRBV12-4 and TRBJ1-6, with 7 bases fitting TRBD1. This CDR3 spans 15 amino acids. Unmatched junction bases numbered 9, after V lost 6 bases and J lost 7 bases.

V usage is TRBV4-1 and J usage is TRBJ1-2; the D is unclear. The germline V gene has CDR1 MGHRA and CDR2 YSYEKL. The CDR3 runs 16 residues. V was shortened by 2 bases and J by 8 bases, with 21 bases between the two germline ends. The chain's CDR3 is CASSQPRAPQERGYTF. The CDR3 bases are TGCGCCAGCAGCCAACCGAGAGCCCCTCAGGAGAGAGGCTACACCTTC.

This clonotype came up a few times. The chain combines TRBV4-1 with TRBJ2-3; 11 bases match TRBD2. Germline CDR1 MGHRA, CDR2 YSYEKL. This CDR3 region has 17 residues. V lost 1 base, J lost 6 bases, and 9 bases stayed unmatched. The CDR3 bases are TGCGCCAGCAGCCAAGCCACTAGCGGGGGCGCGTGGGATACGCAGTATTTT. Amino acids: CASSQATSGGAWDTQYF.

This clonotype occurred a few times. This sequence joins TRBV18 and TRBJ2-1; 7 nucleotides align to TRBD2. The CDR3 consists of 17 residues. Germline V gene data show CDR1 as KGHSH and CDR2 as LQKENI. Trimming removed 1 base from V and 2 bases from J; junction bases left unmatched: 8. CDR3 loop: CASSPLPGTTTYNEQFF. In nucleotides, the CDR3 is TGTGCCAGCTCACCACTCCCCGGGACTACCACCTACAATGAGCAGTTCTTC.

This clonotype occurred a few times. The gene calls are TRBV5-1 and TRBJ2-1, with D possibly TRBD2 on 9 matching bases. Germline CDR1 and CDR2: SGHRS and YFSETQ. The CDR3 runs 19 residues. The V end lost 3 bases, the J end lost 2 bases, and 24 bases lay between the germline ends. The CDR3 loop is CASSWDRLAGSVPYNEQFF. The DNA of the CDR3 is TGCGCCAGCAGCTGGGACAGGCTAGCGGGATCTGTTCCCTACAATGAGCAGTTCTTC.

The sample holds a few counts of this clonotype. CDR3 nucleotide sequence: TGTGCCACCGGAACCCCCGGGCGCTGGGGAGACTCTGGAAACACCATATATTTT. Its protein is CATGTPGRWGDSGNTIYF. The chain couples TRBV15 to TRBJ1-3; D unclear. The CDR3 has 18 amino acids. Germline lookup yields CDR1 LNHNV and CDR2 YYDKDF (reference sequence). Trimming removed 8 bases from V and 0 bases from J, with 23 bases in between.